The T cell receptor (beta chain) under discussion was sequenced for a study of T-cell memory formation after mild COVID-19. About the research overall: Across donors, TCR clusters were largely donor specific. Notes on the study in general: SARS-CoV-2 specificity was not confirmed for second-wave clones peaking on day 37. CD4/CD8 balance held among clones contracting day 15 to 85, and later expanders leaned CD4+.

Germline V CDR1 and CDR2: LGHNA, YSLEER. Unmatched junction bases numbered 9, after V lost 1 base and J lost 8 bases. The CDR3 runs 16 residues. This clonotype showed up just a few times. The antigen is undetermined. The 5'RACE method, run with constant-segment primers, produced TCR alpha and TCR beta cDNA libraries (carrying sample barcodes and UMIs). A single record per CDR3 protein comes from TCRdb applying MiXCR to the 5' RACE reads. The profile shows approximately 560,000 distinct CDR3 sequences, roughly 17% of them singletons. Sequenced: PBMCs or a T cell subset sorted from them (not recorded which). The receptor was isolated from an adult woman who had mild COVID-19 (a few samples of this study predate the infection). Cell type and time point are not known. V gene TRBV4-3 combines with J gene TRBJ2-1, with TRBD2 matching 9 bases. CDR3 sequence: CASSQGVIAGVDEQFF. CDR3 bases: TGCGCCAGCAGCCAAGGGGTAATAGCGGGAGTCGATGAGCAGTTCTTC.